This TCR beta chain was obtained from a study of HIV-infected patients and healthy controls. About 480 ng RNA was reverse transcribed with alpha and beta constant-region primers. Separate chain-specific third strand synthesis with multiplexing indices produced the alpha and beta libraries. A single record per CDR3 protein comes from TCRdb applying MiXCR to the 5' RACE reads. The profile shows a few thousand distinct CDR3 sequences, roughly a tenth of them singletons. The repertoire came from unfractionated whole blood and reflected all unsorted peripheral T cells. This clonotype is deemed medium-sized (0.01 to 0.1%). Trimming stripped 5 bases from V and 7 bases from J, with 15 bases between. Germline assignment: CDR1 MNHEY and CDR2 SMNVEV (reference sequence). CDR3 length: 15 residues.

The sequencing here drew on blood, taken before antiretroviral therapy. This rearrangement joins TRBV27 to TRBJ1-6; D remains unclear. The TCR originated in an adult with HIV infection. CDR3 coding DNA: TGTGCCAGCAGTCCACCACGGACCTGGAATTCACCCCTCCACTTT. It translates to CASSPPRTWNSPLHF.